A single T cell receptor (beta chain) is shown here with its context. Its binding antigen is unknown. Per-base quality was not reported, and no clone a single base away is much larger than it. Each collaborating institution followed its own protocols to collect whole blood in K2EDTA tubes. For TCRbeta analysis, collaborators shipped samples in one of three forms: frozen whole blood, isolated PBMCs, or DNA extracted from either of those sample types. This specimen belongs to a study of blood T cell repertoires in COVID-19 (dated by TCRdb to 2020 to 2022). About the full investigation: The collaborator samples originated in the United States, Italy and Spain and spanned the acute and convalescent phases of COVID-19. The material from the prospective study consisted of cDNA or gDNA derived from T cells, B-cell-depleted T cells, or PBMCs. Subjects who had been exposed to COVID-19, were actively infected with it, or had recovered from it provided the deeply sampled blood TCRbeta repertoires that made up the dataset. The repertoires were released in a freely available public database intended as a resource for research on the immune response to SARS-CoV-2. The samples were drawn from the first 160 participants of the ongoing ImmuneRACE study and from 1,200 or so subjects provided by 6 global collaborators. A de-identified subject ID, COVID-19 status, age in years and sex were almost always included in the sample metadata. HLA class I and class II types, where available, came from metadata supplied by the sample provider rather than from assay-based typing. What the study reported, not specific to this receptor: The quantity of clinical and demographic metadata differed by source and by participant and was supplied without curation.

For CDR1 and CDR2, the germline V gene (reference sequence) lists LGHDT and YNNKEL. At the junction V is shortened by 1 base and J by 0 bases, with 9 bases in between. There are 16 amino acids in the CDR3, from cysteine to phenylalanine inclusive. Of all the DNA, just the CDR3 is kept, 48 bases in frame from base 1. The immunoSEQ Assay, a bias-controlled multiplex PCR, was used to amplify TCRbeta CDR3 regions from genomic DNA. As for how the authors treated the data: Within the assay, amplification of reference gene primers was used to estimate how many nucleated cells each sample contained. Sequence reads were collapsed and filtered to measure the absolute abundance of every unique TCRbeta CDR3 rearrangement. For each sample, productive Simpson clonality was calculated as the square root of Simpson's diversity index over productive rearrangements. In TCRdb, the immuneACCESS table is reduced to in-frame sequences with V and J assigned. These tables do not hold every clone; where another copy was compared, an unresolved V gene accounts for under half, and the others remain unexplained. For V, J and clone size, that table is used; D and trimming come from the DNA. For this sample there are some 48,000 clones; around 90% appear just once. The ten largest clones add up to around 2.7% of the sample.

The clonotype originates from a man aged 50 or older with active COVID-19. The chain joins TRBV3-1 (or the pseudogene TRBV3-2) to TRBJ1-4, with the D gene call left open. Sequenced material: peripheral blood. CDR3 sequence: CASSQGELTTNEKLFF. The DNA is as follows: TGTGCCAGCAGCCAAGGAGAGTTGACAACTAATGAAAAACTGTTTTTT.